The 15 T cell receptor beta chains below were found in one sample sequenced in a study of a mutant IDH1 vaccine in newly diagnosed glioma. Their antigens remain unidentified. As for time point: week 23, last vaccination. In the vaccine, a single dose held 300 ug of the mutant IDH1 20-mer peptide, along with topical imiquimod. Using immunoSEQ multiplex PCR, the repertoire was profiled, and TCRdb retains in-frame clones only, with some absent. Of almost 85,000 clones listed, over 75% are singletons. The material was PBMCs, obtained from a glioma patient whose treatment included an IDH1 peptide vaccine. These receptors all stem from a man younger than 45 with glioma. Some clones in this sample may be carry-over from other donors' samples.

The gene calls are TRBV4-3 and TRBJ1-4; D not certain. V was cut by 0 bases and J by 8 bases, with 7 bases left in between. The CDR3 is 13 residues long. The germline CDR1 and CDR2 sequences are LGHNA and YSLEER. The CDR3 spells CASSQDSGEKLFF. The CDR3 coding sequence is TGCGCCAGCAGCCAAGATAGTGGAGAAAAACTGTTTTTT.

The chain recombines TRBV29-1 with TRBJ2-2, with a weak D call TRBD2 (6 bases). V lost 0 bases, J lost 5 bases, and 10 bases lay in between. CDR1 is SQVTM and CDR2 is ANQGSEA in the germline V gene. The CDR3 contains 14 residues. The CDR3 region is CSVEDIRGTGELFF. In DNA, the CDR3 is TGCAGCGTTGAAGATATCCGGGGGACCGGGGAGCTGTTTTTT.

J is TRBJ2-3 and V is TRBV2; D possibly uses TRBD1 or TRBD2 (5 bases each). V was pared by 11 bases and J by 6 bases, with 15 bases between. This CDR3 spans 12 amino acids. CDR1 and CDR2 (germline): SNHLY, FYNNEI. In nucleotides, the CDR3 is TGTGCCGGAAGAGGGGTGGACGATACGCAGTATTTT. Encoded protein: CAGRGVDDTQYF.

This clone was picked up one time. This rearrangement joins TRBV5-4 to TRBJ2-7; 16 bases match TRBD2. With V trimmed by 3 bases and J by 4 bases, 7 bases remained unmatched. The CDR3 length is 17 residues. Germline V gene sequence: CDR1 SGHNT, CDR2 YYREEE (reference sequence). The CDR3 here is CASSSGTSGRALYEQYF. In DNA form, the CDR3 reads TGTGCCAGCAGCTCCGGGACTAGCGGGAGGGCCTTATACGAGCAGTACTTC.

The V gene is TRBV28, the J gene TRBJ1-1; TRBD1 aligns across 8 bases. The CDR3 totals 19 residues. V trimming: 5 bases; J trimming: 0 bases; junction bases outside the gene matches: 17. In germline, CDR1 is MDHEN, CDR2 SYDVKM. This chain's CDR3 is CASSGWVGVQGALNTEAFF. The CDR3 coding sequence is TGTGCCAGCAGTGGCTGGGTTGGTGTGCAGGGGGCGCTGAACACTGAAGCTTTCTTT.

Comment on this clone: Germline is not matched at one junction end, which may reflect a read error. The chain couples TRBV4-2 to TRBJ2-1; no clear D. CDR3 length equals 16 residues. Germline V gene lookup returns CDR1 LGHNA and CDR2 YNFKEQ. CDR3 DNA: TGTGCCAGCAGCCAAGGGCACACCGCCTCCAACAATGAGCAGTTCTTC. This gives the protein CASSQGHTASNNEQFF.

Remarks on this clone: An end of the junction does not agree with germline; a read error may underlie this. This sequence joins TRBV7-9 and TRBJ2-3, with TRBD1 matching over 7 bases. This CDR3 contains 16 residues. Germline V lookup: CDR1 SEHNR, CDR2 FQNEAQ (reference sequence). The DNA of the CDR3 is TGTGCCAGCAGCTTTACAGGGGCGCCCAGCAGAGATACGCAGTATTTT. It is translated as CASSFTGAPSRDTQYF.

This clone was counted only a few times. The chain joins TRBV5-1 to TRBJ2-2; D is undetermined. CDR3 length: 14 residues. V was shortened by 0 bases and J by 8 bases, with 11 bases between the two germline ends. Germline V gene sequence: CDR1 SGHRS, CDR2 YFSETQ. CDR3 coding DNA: TGCGCCAGCAGCTTGGCGGGCGTTGCTGGGGAGCTGTTTTTT. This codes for CASSLAGVAGELFF.

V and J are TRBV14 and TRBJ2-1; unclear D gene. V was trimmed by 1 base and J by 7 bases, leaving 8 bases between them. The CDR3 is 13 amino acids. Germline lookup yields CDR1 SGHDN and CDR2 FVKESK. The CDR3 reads CASSQGARNEQFF. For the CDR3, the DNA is TGTGCCAGCAGCCAAGGCGCAAGGAATGAGCAGTTCTTC.

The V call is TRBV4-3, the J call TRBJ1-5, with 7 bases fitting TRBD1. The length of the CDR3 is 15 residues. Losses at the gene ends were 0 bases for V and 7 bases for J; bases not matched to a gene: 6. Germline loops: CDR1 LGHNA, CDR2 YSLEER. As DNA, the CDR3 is TGCGCCAGCAGCCAAGATACCACAGGGGTCCAGCCCCAGCATTTT. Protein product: CASSQDTTGVQPQHF.

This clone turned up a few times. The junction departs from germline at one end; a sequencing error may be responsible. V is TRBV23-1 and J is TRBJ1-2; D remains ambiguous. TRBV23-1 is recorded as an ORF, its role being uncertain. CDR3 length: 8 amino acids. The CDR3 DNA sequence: TGCGCCAGCAGTCACGGCGAATTC. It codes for CASSHGEF.

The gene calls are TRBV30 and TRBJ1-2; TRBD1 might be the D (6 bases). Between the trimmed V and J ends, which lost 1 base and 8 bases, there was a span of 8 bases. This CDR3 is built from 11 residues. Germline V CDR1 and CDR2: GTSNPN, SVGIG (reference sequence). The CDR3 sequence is CAWSEGVGYTF. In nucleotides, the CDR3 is TGTGCCTGGAGTGAGGGGGTCGGCTACACCTTC. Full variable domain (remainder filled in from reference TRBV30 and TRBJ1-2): SQTIHQWPATLVQPVGSPLSLECTVEGTSNPNLYWYRQAAGRGLQLLFYSVGIGQISSEVPQNLSASRPQDRQFILSSKKLLLSDSGFYLCAWSEGVGYTFGSGTRLTVV.

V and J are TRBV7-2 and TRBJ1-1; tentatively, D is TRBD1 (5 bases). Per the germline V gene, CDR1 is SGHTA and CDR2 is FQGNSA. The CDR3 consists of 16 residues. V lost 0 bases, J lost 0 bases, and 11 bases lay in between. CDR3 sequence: CASSLAPGLLNTEAFF. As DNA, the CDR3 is TGTGCCAGCAGCTTAGCCCCGGGGCTGTTGAACACTGAAGCTTTCTTT.

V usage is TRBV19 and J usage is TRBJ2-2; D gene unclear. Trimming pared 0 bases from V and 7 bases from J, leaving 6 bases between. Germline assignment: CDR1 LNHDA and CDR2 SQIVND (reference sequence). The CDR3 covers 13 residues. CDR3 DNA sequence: TGTGCCAGTAGTATAGACAAAATCGGGGAGCTGTTTTTT. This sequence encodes CASSIDKIGELFF.

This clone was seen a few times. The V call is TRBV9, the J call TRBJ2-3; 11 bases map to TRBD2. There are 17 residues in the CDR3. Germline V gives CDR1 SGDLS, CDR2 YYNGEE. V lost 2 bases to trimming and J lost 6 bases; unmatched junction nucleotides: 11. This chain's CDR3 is CASSVPLAGGDRDTQYF. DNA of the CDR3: TGTGCCAGCAGCGTCCCGCTAGCGGGGGGCGACCGTGATACGCAGTATTTT.